Below are 5 T cell receptor beta chains sequenced from a single sample in a study of shared clonotypes between healthy human individuals. Using immunoSEQ multiplex PCR, the repertoire was profiled, and TCRdb retains in-frame clones only, with some absent. The sample holds millions of clones, 95% seen once. The sequenced sample was naive CD4+ T cells sorted from blood. Subset denoted: CD45RA+ positively selected. These receptors all come from a man aged 18 to 30 in good health.

The CDR3 sequence: CASSIGQRLGTDTQYF. The CDR3 DNA is TGTGCCAGTAGTATAGGGCAGCGCCTAGGCACAGATACGCAGTATTTT. J is TRBJ2-3 and V is TRBV19; D gene uncertain. From germline, CDR1 is LNHDA and CDR2 SQIVND (reference sequence). The CDR3 consists of 16 residues. The ends were cut back, 1 base at V and 1 base at J, with 12 bases in the middle.

This clone was detected only once. The genes are TRBV6-6 and TRBJ2-5; D is uncertain. From germline, CDR1 is MNHNY and CDR2 SVGAGI (reference sequence). This CDR3 is 14 amino acids long. V lost 5 bases and J lost 5, with 15 bases in between. The chain's CDR3 is CASSNTGPQETQYF. DNA of the CDR3: TGTGCCAGCAGTAACACCGGGCCACAGGAGACCCAGTACTTC.

V gene TRBV9 combines with J gene TRBJ2-7; 13 bases map to TRBD2. V lost 4 bases to trimming and J lost 5 bases; unmatched junction nucleotides: 3. Looked up from germline, CDR1 is SGDLS and CDR2 is YYNGEE. The CDR3 has 14 residues. Written as DNA, the CDR3 is TGTGCCAGCAGCCCCGGACTAGCGGGGGACGAGCAGTACTTC. Its translation is CASSPGLAGDEQYF.

The rearrangement uses TRBV5-4 and TRBJ2-7; 8 bases are a match to TRBD1. This CDR3 is built from 14 residues. Germline V CDR1 and CDR2: SGHNT, YYREEE (reference sequence). Trimming cost V 0 bases and J 5 bases; bases outside gene matches: 4. The CDR3 protein is CASSLEDRVHEQYF. The CDR3 DNA reads TGTGCCAGCAGCTTGGAGGACAGGGTACACGAGCAGTACTTC.

This chain joins TRBV5-1 and TRBJ2-5, with 7 bases aligning to TRBD1. Germline V gives CDR1 SGHRS, CDR2 YFSETQ. The CDR3 extends over 17 amino acids. V lost 0 bases, J lost 4 bases, and 12 bases stayed unmatched. The CDR3 DNA is TGCGCCAGCAGCTTGGCAGGGGGAAAGGGTGTAATAGAGACCCAGTACTTC. Its protein product is CASSLAGGKGVIETQYF.